Each of the 25 T cell receptor beta chains below was sequenced from the same sample in a study of Graves' ophthalmopathy and Graves' hyperthyroidism. Beta-chain TCR CDR3 regions were amplified from RNA transcripts. Second-round multiplex PCR came after first-round RT-PCR with HTBI primers. TCRdb passed the multiplex PCR reads through MiXCR, listing each CDR3 protein once. The repertoire holds almost 750,000 distinct CDR3 sequences, with roughly 41% as singletons. The sample consisted of peripheral blood. Source of these receptors: an adult man with Graves' ophthalmopathy.

The V gene is TRBV25-1, the J gene TRBJ1-1, with a tentative D call TRBD1 (6 bases). Germline assignment: CDR1 MGHDK and CDR2 SYGVNS. The CDR3 extends over 15 amino acids. The V gene lost 5 bases and the J gene lost 5 bases, with 18 bases spanning the gap. The CDR3 here is CASSPPQGLGTEAFF. DNA of the CDR3: TGTGCCAGCAGTCCCCCACAGGGATTGGGGACTGAAGCTTTCTTT.

This clonotype was seen repeatedly, ten times or more. The J gene is TRBJ1-5, the V gene TRBV29-1, with 9 bases identical to TRBD1. Trimming removed 6 bases from V and 6 bases from J; junction bases left unmatched: 6. CDR1 SQVTM and CDR2 ANQGSEA come from the germline V gene. The CDR3 runs 13 residues. In DNA form, the CDR3 reads TGCAGCGTAGCCGGGACAGGGACTCAGCCCCAGCATTTT. This codes for CSVAGTGTQPQHF.

This clonotype was seen at least ten times. V and J are TRBV2 and TRBJ1-1; D is possibly TRBD1 (6 bases). V lost 3 bases, J lost 4 bases, and 12 bases lay in between. This CDR3 has 14 residues. Germline assignment: CDR1 SNHLY and CDR2 FYNNEI. The CDR3 DNA reads as TGTGCCAGCAGTGACGATACAGGGATCACTGAAGCTTTCTTT. This translates into CASSDDTGITEAFF.

This clonotype was observed many times. The rearrangement links TRBV7-9 to TRBJ1-5; no reliable D call. The V end lost 1 base, the J end lost 6 bases, and 4 bases lay between the germline ends. Germline V gene data show CDR1 as SEHNR and CDR2 as FQNEAQ (reference sequence). This CDR3 region has 12 residues. Here the CDR3 DNA reads TGTGCCAGCAGCTTAGATAGTCAGCCCCAGCATTTT. Translated: CASSLDSQPQHF. Supplemented by reference TRBV7-9 and TRBJ1-5, the full variable domain reads DTGVSQNPRHKITKRGQNVTFRCDPISEHNRLYWYRQTLGQGPEFLTYFQNEAQLEKSRLLSDRFSAERPKGSFSTLEIQRTEQGDSAMYLCASSLDSQPQHFGDGTRLSIL.

J is TRBJ2-6 and V is TRBV25-1; D gene uncertain. Germline V gene data show CDR1 as MGHDK and CDR2 as SYGVNS. V gave up 0 bases and J gave up 0 bases, with 9 bases separating them. There are 17 residues in the CDR3. CDR3 amino acids: CASSEYRAISGANVLTF. Here the CDR3 DNA reads TGTGCCAGCAGTGAATATCGGGCCATCTCTGGGGCCAACGTCCTGACTTTC.

The J gene is TRBJ1-1, the V gene TRBV12-3 or TRBV12-4; D gene ambiguous. Trimming shortened V by 5 bases and J by 1 base, and 11 bases separated the two germline ends. The CDR3 totals 14 residues. In DNA, the CDR3 is TGTGCCAGCAGTCATCACCCCAGGAACACTGAAGCTTTCTTT. Its protein product is CASSHHPRNTEAFF.

This clonotype was counted at least ten times. The chain couples TRBV29-1 to TRBJ2-7; 13 bases map to TRBD2. CDR3 length: 14 residues. Trimming at V came to 6 bases and at J to 1 base, leaving 3 bases not matched to a gene. Germline CDR1 and CDR2: SQVTM and ANQGSEA. The CDR3 nucleotides read TGCAGCGTCCGGACTAGCGGGGGTTCCTACGAGCAGTACTTC. Translation: CSVRTSGGSYEQYF.

CDR3 loop: CASSPEEREGTGELFF. The CDR3 region has the DNA TGTGCCAGCAGCCCGGAGGAGCGGGAGGGAACCGGGGAGCTGTTTTTT. The chain couples TRBV25-1 to TRBJ2-2, with TRBD2 identical over 10 bases. This CDR3 is 16 amino acids long. V lost 6 bases, J lost 5 bases, and 9 bases stayed unmatched. The germline V gene encodes CDR1 MGHDK and CDR2 SYGVNS.

This clonotype was seen only a few times. This sequence joins TRBV6-6 and TRBJ2-7; TRBD2 is a possible D gene (5 bases). Per germline, CDR1 MNHNY and CDR2 SVGAGI (reference sequence). The V end was cut by 3 bases, the J end by 6 bases, with 9 bases between. This CDR3 is built from 12 residues. The CDR3 loop is CASSYEGSEQYF. The CDR3 nucleotides read TGTGCCAGCAGTTATGAGGGTAGCGAGCAGTACTTC.

This clonotype was counted at least ten times. The genes are TRBV7-2 and TRBJ2-7; 8 bases are shared with TRBD2. CDR1 SGHTA and CDR2 FQGNSA come from the germline V gene. The CDR3 contains 14 residues. Trimming took 6 bases from V and 4 from J; bases not matched to a gene: 8. The CDR3 DNA is TGTGCCAGCAGTTTGGCGGGAGGTCCGTACGAGCAGTACTTC. It codes for CASSLAGGPYEQYF.

This clonotype was seen at least ten times. The chain carries TRBV29-1 and TRBJ1-2; no reliable D call. From germline, CDR1 is SQVTM and CDR2 ANQGSEA. This CDR3 comprises 13 residues. Trimming stripped 4 bases from V and 2 bases from J, with 11 bases between. CDR3 nucleotides: TGCAGCGTTGTTCCCAGTCGAAACTATGGCTACACCTTC. Residues: CSVVPSRNYGYTF.

Concerning this clonotype: Its ends do not fully match the called genes, so a read error is possible. The chain is built from TRBV20-1 and TRBJ2-7; TRBD1 agrees at 7 bases. The CDR3 runs 16 residues. CDR1 and CDR2 (germline): DFQATT, SNEGSKA (reference sequence). In DNA form, the CDR3 reads TGCGGTGCTAGATTTAATGTACAGGGGATTCCCTACGAGCAGTACTTC. It codes for CGARFNVQGIPYEQYF.

In the case of this clonotype: This clone may be a read error of a much larger clone one base away. V is TRBV11-2 and J is TRBJ2-7; D not certain. Germline V lookup: CDR1 SGHAT, CDR2 FQNNGV. This CDR3 spans 15 amino acids. The CDR3 DNA is TGTGCCAGCAGCTTAGGGACCTGGCGCTCGGGCGAGCGGTACTTC. Translation gives CASSLGTWRSGERYF.

J is TRBJ1-5 and V is TRBV19; 7 nucleotides match TRBD1. The CDR3 runs to 15 residues. Germline CDR1 is LNHDA and CDR2 is SQIVND (reference sequence). V dropped 7 bases and J dropped 0; count of bases not matched to a gene: 6. CDR3 bases: TGTGCCAGTATTAACAGGGGATATAGCAATCAGCCCCAGCATTTT. Translated, it gives CASINRGYSNQPQHF.

In regard to this clonotype: A much larger clone is a single base away; this may be a read error. The V call is TRBV7-6, the J call TRBJ1-2, with D uncertain. Germline assignment: CDR1 SGHVS and CDR2 FNYEAQ. The CDR3 runs 15 residues. With 1 base removed from V and 1 base from J, the gap between germline ends came to 10 bases. CDR3 residues: CASSLVGRVNYGYTF. The CDR3 nucleotides are TGTGCCAGCAGCTTAGTTGGCAGAGTTAACTATGGCTACACCTTC. The full variable domain, with the rest looked up from reference TRBV7-6 and TRBJ1-2, is GAGVSQSPRYKVTKRGQDVALRCDPISGHVSLYWYRQALGQGPEFLTYFNYEAQQDKSGLPNDRFSAERPEGSISTLTIQRTEQRDSAMYRCASSLVGRVNYGYTFGSGTRLTVV.

This sequence joins TRBV25-1 and TRBJ1-1; D gene unclear. Looked up from germline, CDR1 is MGHDK and CDR2 is SYGVNS. This CDR3 comprises 14 residues. V dropped 6 bases and J dropped 4 bases, with 15 bases sitting between them. Here the CDR3 reads CASSQERGFTEAFF. CDR3 nucleotide sequence: TGTGCCAGCAGCCAAGAAAGAGGGTTCACTGAAGCTTTCTTT.

As regards this clonotype: It may be a read error: a sequence one base away is much more abundant. The chain employs TRBV29-1 and TRBJ2-2, with a possible D match to TRBD2 (5 bases). The CDR3 spans 12 residues. Germline V gene lookup returns CDR1 SQVTM and CDR2 ANQGSEA. CDR3 DNA sequence: TGCAGCGTTAGGAGCAACACCGGGGAGCTGTCTTTT. It specifies CSVRSNTGELSF.

This clonotype was seen many times. The chain is built from TRBV20-1 and TRBJ1-5; D is uncertain. Between the trimmed V and J ends, which lost 1 base and 6 bases, there was a span of 10 bases. This CDR3 comprises 13 residues. The germline CDR1 and CDR2 sequences are DFQATT and SNEGSKA (reference sequence). The CDR3 DNA is TGCAGTGCTAGAGGGCCCCCCTCTCAGCCCCAGCATTTT. It encodes CSARGPPSQPQHF.

This clonotype showed up many times. The genes are TRBV7-9 and TRBJ2-7; 10 positions match TRBD1. The trim removed 9 bases at V and 2 bases at J, leaving 13 bases unmatched. This CDR3 has 16 residues. CDR1 SEHNR and CDR2 FQNEAQ come from the germline V gene (reference sequence). The chain's CDR3 is CASDASGQGTTYEQYF. CDR3 sequence (DNA): TGTGCCAGTGACGCGTCGGGACAGGGGACCACCTACGAGCAGTACTTC.

This clonotype was found many times. This sequence joins TRBV11-2 and TRBJ1-6; no definite D call. Germline V CDR1 and CDR2: SGHAT, FQNNGV. Trimming removed 0 bases at V and 8 bases at J, with 5 bases between. The CDR3 has 13 amino acids. DNA for the CDR3: TGTGCCAGCAGCTTAGATCTGTATTCACCCCTCCACTTT. Its protein product is CASSLDLYSPLHF.

DNA for the CDR3: TGCAGCGTAGCCAGGGACAGCGCTGAAGCTTTCTTT. Protein product: CSVARDSAEAFF. This rearrangement joins TRBV29-1 to TRBJ1-1; 7 bases fit TRBD1. Germline CDR1 is SQVTM and CDR2 is ANQGSEA. Trimming cost V 6 bases and J 6 bases; bases outside gene matches: 7. The length of the CDR3 is 12 residues.

The rearrangement joins TRBV9 to TRBJ1-1; 9 positions match TRBD1. This CDR3 region has 13 residues. With V trimmed by 6 bases and J by 5 bases, 5 bases remained unmatched. Per the germline V gene, CDR1 is SGDLS and CDR2 is YYNGEE. CDR3 DNA: TGTGCCAGCAAGGACAGGGGCTCGACTGAAGCTTTCTTT. This codes for CASKDRGSTEAFF.

This clonotype was detected many times. This rearrangement joins TRBV20-1 to TRBJ2-6; D gene ambiguous. Trimming removed 6 bases at V and 1 base at J, with 10 bases between. This CDR3 has 14 amino acids. Germline loops: CDR1 DFQATT, CDR2 SNEGSKA (reference sequence). The CDR3 DNA reads as TGCAGTGCCCCGATGGATTCTGGGGCCAACGTCCTGACTTTC. Amino acids: CSAPMDSGANVLTF.

The chain joins TRBV2 to TRBJ2-7, with TRBD2 identical over 7 bases. CDR1 and CDR2 (germline): SNHLY, FYNNEI. The CDR3 consists of 13 residues. Trimming cost V 7 bases and J 3 bases; bases outside gene matches: 6. CDR3 DNA sequence: TGTGCCAGCATTGGGACGGGAGGCTACGAGCAGTACTTC. Its translation is CASIGTGGYEQYF.

A note on this clonotype: A single base separates this from a much larger clone, so it may be a read error. The V call is TRBV11-1, the J call TRBJ1-2; D perhaps matches TRBD1 (6 bases). Trimming left V 2 bases short and J 4 bases short, with 17 bases between. Looked up from germline, CDR1 is SGHAT and CDR2 is FQDESV (reference sequence). The CDR3 runs 16 residues. The CDR3 DNA reads TGTGCCAGCAGCTTACCGACAGGAGGGGATGCCTATGGCTACACCTTC. It yields the protein CASSLPTGGDAYGYTF.